This TCR beta chain is drawn from a study of response to subunit inactivated influenza vaccine. Trimming at V came to 1 base and at J to 10 bases, leaving 2 bases not matched to a gene. The length of the CDR3 is 15 residues. CDR1 SGHTA and CDR2 FQGNSA come from the germline V gene. One entry per CDR3 protein, called by TCRdb with MiXCR from the RT-PCR reads. The sample has more than 700,000 distinct CDR3 sequences; roughly 20% are singletons. Study-wide results and caveats: That few new T cells are recruited by each seasonal influenza vaccination was the authors' suggestion.

Comments on this clonotype: Its matching antigen is unknown.

The receptor's source is a man aged 50 or older who received an inactivated influenza vaccine. J is TRBJ2-1 and V is TRBV7-2; the match to TRBD2 covers 15 bases. The sample was PBMCs from blood, taken 4 to 6 days after vaccination. The CDR3 nucleotides read TGTGCCAGCAGCTTAGAAGGGACTAGCGGGGGGGAGCAGTTCTTC. Translated: CASSLEGTSGGEQFF.